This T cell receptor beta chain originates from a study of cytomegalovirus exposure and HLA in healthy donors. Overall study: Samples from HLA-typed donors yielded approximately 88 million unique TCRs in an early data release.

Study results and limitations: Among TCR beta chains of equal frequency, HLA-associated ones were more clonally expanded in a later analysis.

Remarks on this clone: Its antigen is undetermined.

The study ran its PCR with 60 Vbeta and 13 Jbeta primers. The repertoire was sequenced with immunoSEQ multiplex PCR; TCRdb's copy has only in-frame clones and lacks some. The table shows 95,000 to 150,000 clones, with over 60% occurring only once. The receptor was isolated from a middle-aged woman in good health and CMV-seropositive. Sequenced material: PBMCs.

The CDR3 coding sequence is TGCAGCGGTAATCCGGGACACAACCAAGAGACCCAGTACTTC. It is translated as CSGNPGHNQETQYF. The chain has TRBV29-1 and TRBJ2-5; D might be TRBD1 (6 bases). The CDR3 totals 14 residues. V was cut by 7 bases and J by 0 bases, with 15 bases left in between. Germline CDR1 and CDR2: SQVTM and ANQGSEA.